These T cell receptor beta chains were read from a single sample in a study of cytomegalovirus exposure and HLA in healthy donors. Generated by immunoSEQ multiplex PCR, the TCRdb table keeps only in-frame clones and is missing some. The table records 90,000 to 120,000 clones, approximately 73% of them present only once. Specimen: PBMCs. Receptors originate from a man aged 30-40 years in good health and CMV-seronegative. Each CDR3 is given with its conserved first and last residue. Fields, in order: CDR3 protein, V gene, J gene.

CDR3aa: CASSEARVGTEAFF
v_gene: TRBV6-1
j_gene: TRBJ1-1

CDR3aa: CASSLQGVSSYEQYF
v_gene: TRBV7-3
j_gene: TRBJ2-7

CDR3aa: CASSIGVATNEKLFF
v_gene: TRBV19
j_gene: TRBJ1-4

CDR3aa: CASSLGLAGGNEQFF
v_gene: TRBV7-2
j_gene: TRBJ2-1

CDR3aa: CASSPNRAGGPYEQFF
v_gene: TRBV7-3
j_gene: TRBJ2-1

CDR3aa: CASSQPTGSYEQYF
v_gene: TRBV28
j_gene: TRBJ2-7

CDR3aa: CASSIQAGGNYNEQFF
v_gene: TRBV5-1
j_gene: TRBJ2-1

CDR3aa: CASLGAEINEQFF
v_gene: TRBV6-6
j_gene: TRBJ2-1

CDR3aa: CASSDPPYTEAFF
v_gene: TRBV25-1
j_gene: TRBJ1-1

CDR3aa: CASSEIEQGPGTEAFF
v_gene: TRBV5-1
j_gene: TRBJ1-1

CDR3aa: CASSRTGRGDYEQYF
v_gene: TRBV27
j_gene: .

CDR3aa: CASSLNPGIPGETQYF
v_gene: TRBV7-9
j_gene: TRBJ2-5

CDR3aa: CASSLTVENEQFF
v_gene: TRBV11-2
j_gene: TRBJ2-1

CDR3aa: CASKYRRSYEQYF
v_gene: TRBV6-5
j_gene: TRBJ2-7

CDR3aa: CASSVDSGGQETQYF
v_gene: TRBV9
j_gene: TRBJ2-5

CDR3aa: CASSLFTGWGGEQYF
v_gene: TRBV7-2
j_gene: TRBJ2-7

CDR3aa: CASSLIFSTSGTFEQYF
v_gene: TRBV7-9
j_gene: TRBJ2-7

CDR3aa: CASSEGGRLAGYNEQFF
v_gene: TRBV2
j_gene: TRBJ2-1

CDR3aa: CASSLNSKNTEAFF
v_gene: TRBV11-3
j_gene: TRBJ1-1

CDR3aa: CASSEQGWDTEAFF
v_gene: TRBV2
j_gene: TRBJ1-1

CDR3aa: CASSSQVSGEQYF
v_gene: TRBV7-3
j_gene: .

CDR3aa: CASSLSTGALNGYTF
v_gene: TRBV7-2
j_gene: TRBJ1-2

CDR3aa: CAISRETGDEQYF
v_gene: TRBV10-3
j_gene: TRBJ2-7

CDR3aa: CASRGAGDNQPQHF
v_gene: TRBV28
j_gene: TRBJ1-5

CDR3aa: CASSGEKGRDIQYF
v_gene: TRBV5-1
j_gene: TRBJ2-4

CDR3aa: CASSEEGQGGEQYF
v_gene: TRBV2
j_gene: TRBJ2-7

CDR3aa: CASSSQGRDTEAFF
v_gene: TRBV27
j_gene: TRBJ1-1

CDR3aa: CASSSGGSNTGELFF
v_gene: TRBV28
j_gene: TRBJ2-2

CDR3aa: CASSVALLAGGVNEQFF
v_gene: TRBV9
j_gene: TRBJ2-1

CDR3aa: CSAQQGNEQYF
v_gene: TRBV20-1
j_gene: TRBJ2-7

CDR3aa: CASLPQGQPNSPLHF
v_gene: TRBV18
j_gene: TRBJ1-6

CDR3aa: CATSATWNTEAFF
v_gene: TRBV15
j_gene: TRBJ1-1

CDR3aa: CASSAGTVYGYTF
v_gene: TRBV6-5
j_gene: TRBJ1-2

CDR3aa: CASSSRATSGKGWQYF
v_gene: TRBV6-6
j_gene: TRBJ2-7

CDR3aa: CASADRDNSPLHF
v_gene: TRBV4-1
j_gene: TRBJ1-6

CDR3aa: CASSHLTGNQETQYF
v_gene: TRBV28
j_gene: TRBJ2-5

CDR3aa: CATSRGGSGGASEQYF
v_gene: TRBV15
j_gene: TRBJ2-7

CDR3aa: CASSQDDREVANYGYTF
v_gene: TRBV4-1
j_gene: TRBJ1-2

CDR3aa: CASSQVGANEQFF
v_gene: TRBV7-3
j_gene: TRBJ2-1

CDR3aa: CASTYPSTYNEQFF
v_gene: TRBV6-1
j_gene: TRBJ2-1

CDR3aa: CSVSLGGTEAFF
v_gene: TRBV29-1
j_gene: TRBJ1-1

CDR3aa: CASRTGSFQETQYF
v_gene: TRBV5-1
j_gene: TRBJ2-5

CDR3aa: CASSIRGSSTDTQYF
v_gene: TRBV4-1
j_gene: TRBJ2-3

CDR3aa: CASSRVGTAYNEQFF
v_gene: TRBV7-9
j_gene: TRBJ2-1

CDR3aa: CASSLNRGWDYGYTF
v_gene: TRBV5-4
j_gene: TRBJ1-2

CDR3aa: CASSKRSGRATDTQYF
v_gene: TRBV21-1
j_gene: TRBJ2-3

CDR3aa: CSVSAGGSEKLFF
v_gene: TRBV29-1
j_gene: TRBJ1-4

CDR3aa: CASSSVAGGPYEQFF
v_gene: TRBV11-1
j_gene: TRBJ2-1

CDR3aa: CASNRDLSSYEQYF
v_gene: TRBV6-5
j_gene: TRBJ2-7

CDR3aa: CASSYSSGTGNEKLFF
v_gene: TRBV6-5
j_gene: TRBJ1-4